These 6 T cell receptor beta chains were sequenced from one sample in a study of blood T cell repertoires in COVID-19. The assay was immunoSEQ multiplex PCR, and TCRdb's table has in-frame clones only and misses some. The sample lists some 270,000 clones; approximately 86% were seen once. Sequenced sample: peripheral blood. The receptors here all came from a man between 40 and 49 years old with active or convalescent COVID-19.

This chain joins TRBV6-1 and TRBJ1-5; perhaps TRBD1 as D (6 bases). V was clipped by 2 bases and J by 7 bases, with 12 bases between them. In germline, CDR1 is MNHNS, CDR2 SASEGT. The length of the CDR3 is 14 residues. This CDR3 reads CASSERGGQQPQHF. The CDR3 nucleotides are TGTGCCAGCAGTGAACGCGGGGGGCAACAGCCCCAGCATTTT.

The chain combines TRBV30 with TRBJ2-5, with 11 bases fitting TRBD2. The V gene end was trimmed by 8 bases and the J gene end by 5 bases; junction bases not matched to a gene: 7. Germline values: CDR1 GTSNPN, CDR2 SVGIG (reference sequence). CDR3 length: 13 amino acids. The CDR3 spells CARSGGAGETQYF. The CDR3 bases are TGTGCCCGTAGCGGGGGGGCCGGGGAGACCCAGTACTTC.

This chain links TRBV5-1 with TRBJ2-2, with D maybe TRBD1 (5 bases). The germline V gene encodes CDR1 SGHRS and CDR2 YFSETQ. The length of the CDR3 is 16 residues. The V and J ends lost 2 bases and 0 bases respectively, with 11 bases between them. The CDR3 DNA reads as TGCGCCAGCAGCTTTGTCCAGGGCGCGAACACCGGGGAGCTGTTTTTT. This gives the protein CASSFVQGANTGELFF. Drawing the rest from reference TRBV5-1 and TRBJ2-2, the complete variable domain is KAGVTQTPRYLIKTRGQQVTLSCSPISGHRSVSWYQQTPGQGLQFLFEYFSETQRNKGNFPGRFSGRQFSNSRSEMNVSTLELGDSALYLCASSFVQGANTGELFFGEGSRLTVL.

The chain is built from TRBV12-5 and TRBJ1-2; D may be TRBD1 (5 bases). Trimming cost V 6 bases and J 1 base, with 9 bases left between them. The CDR3 runs 13 residues. Looked up from germline, CDR1 is LGHNT and CDR2 is FRNRAP. DNA of the CDR3: TGTGCTAGTGGCCGACAGCTTAACTATGGCTACACCTTC. The encoded protein is CASGRQLNYGYTF.

This clone has just a few counts. The chain recombines TRBV14 with TRBJ1-1; D not certain. V was pared by 7 bases and J by 1 base, with 10 bases between. The V gene's germline CDR1 is SGHDN and CDR2 FVKESK. The CDR3 has 13 residues. In DNA, the CDR3 is TGTGCCAGCACACTGGCAGGGAACACTGAAGCTTTCTTT. It yields the protein CASTLAGNTEAFF.

The CDR3 nucleotides are TGTGCCTGGAGTGCCCCCGGACAGGGAGCTAACTATGGCTACACCTTC. Translation gives CAWSAPGQGANYGYTF. The chain uses TRBV30 and TRBJ1-2, with 8 positions matching TRBD1. The CDR3 has 16 amino acids. J gave up 0 bases and V 1 base, and 7 bases lay outside the gene matches. Germline-derived CDR1 and CDR2 are GTSNPN and SVGIG (reference sequence).